This TCR beta chain stems from a study of vaccination effects on CD4 cells after COVID-19. General study points: Convalescent patients in the study were few, and early post-infection timepoints were absent. In vaccinees who were healthy, merely 1 out of 255 vaccine-induced clones cross-reacted with common cold coronaviruses.

About this clone: Antigen: not known.

ViraFEST assay sequencing came after antigen-specific CD4+ T cells were expanded with viral peptide pools. Cells that had been cultured for 10 days were the source of isolated CD4+ T cells. Each person got two doses of an mRNA SARS-CoV-2 vaccine, BNT162b2 or mRNA-1273. In the vaccine recipients, nucleocapsid antibodies were negative and there was no prior SARS-CoV-2 infection. Cultivation was performed at about 1.8 million PBMC per well with around 9.3 IU/ml IL-2 and roughly 9.3 ug/ml peptides added. The protocol was immunoSEQ multiplex PCR, while the TCRdb copy is restricted to in-frame clones and leaves out a portion. This sample carries about 66,000 clones, roughly three quarters of them seen once, and the ten largest clones take about 0.86%. The CDR3 loop spans 13 amino acids. V lost 0 bases and J lost 4, with 7 bases in between. The V gene's germline CDR1 is SGHRS and CDR2 YFSETQ.

V is TRBV5-1 and J is TRBJ1-1; no clear D gene. This sample comprised CD4+ T cells from PBMCs cultured with HCoV-OC43 spike peptides, obtained after COVID-19 vaccination. As to subset: HCoV-OC43 spike overlapping peptide pool stimulation. The clonotype was recovered from a human donor who received a COVID-19 vaccine. The DNA of the CDR3 is TGCGCCAGCAGCTTGGCACTCCTCACTGAAGCTTTCTTT. Amino acids: CASSLALLTEAFF.